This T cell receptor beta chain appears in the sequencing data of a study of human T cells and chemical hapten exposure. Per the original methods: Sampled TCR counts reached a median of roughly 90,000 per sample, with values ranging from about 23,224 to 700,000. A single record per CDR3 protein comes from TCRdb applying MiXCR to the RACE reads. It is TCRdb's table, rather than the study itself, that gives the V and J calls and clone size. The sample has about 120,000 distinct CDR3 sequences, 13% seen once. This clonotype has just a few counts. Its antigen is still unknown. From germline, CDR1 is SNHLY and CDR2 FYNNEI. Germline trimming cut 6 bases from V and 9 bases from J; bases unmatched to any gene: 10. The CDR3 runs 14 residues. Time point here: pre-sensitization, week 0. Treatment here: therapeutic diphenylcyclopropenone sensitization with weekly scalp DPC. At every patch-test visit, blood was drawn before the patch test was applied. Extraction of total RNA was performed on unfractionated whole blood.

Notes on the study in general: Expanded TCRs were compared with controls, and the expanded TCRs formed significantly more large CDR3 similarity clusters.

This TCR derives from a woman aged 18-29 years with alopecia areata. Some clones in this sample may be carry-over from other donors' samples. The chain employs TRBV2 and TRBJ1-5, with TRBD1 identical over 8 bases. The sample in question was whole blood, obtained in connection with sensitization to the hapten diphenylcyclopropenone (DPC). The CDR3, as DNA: TGTGCCAGCAGGGTTCGACAGGGGAACGGGCCCCAGCATTTT. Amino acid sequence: CASRVRQGNGPQHF.